The TCR beta chain under discussion was sequenced for a study of blood T cell repertoires in COVID-19. The overall study: Sites across the United States, Italy and Spain contributed samples from acute and convalescent COVID-19. PBMCs, B-cell-depleted T cells, or T cells were the source of the cDNA or gDNA that made up the material.

In the original workflow: Nucleated cell number was recorded as an estimate derived from reference gene primer amplification. Measured with immunoSEQ multiplex PCR; TCRdb has only the in-frame clones, and not every one. That table supplies the V and J calls and clone size; D and trimming were determined from the DNA. The sample records about 110,000 clones, about nine tenths being singletons. The CDR3 totals 15 residues. CDR1 is SGHRS, CDR2 YFSETQ, per germline. Trimming removed 0 bases at V and 1 base at J, with 5 bases between. This sequence joins TRBV5-1 and TRBJ2-6, with no clear D. This TCR was recovered from a man in his forties with acute or convalescent COVID-19. Sequencing used peripheral blood. CDR3 DNA: TGCGCCAGCAGCTTGGCAATTTCTGGGGCCAACGTCCTGACTTTC. This sequence encodes CASSLAISGANVLTF.